A selection of T cell receptor beta chains follows, all from one sample in a study of blood T cells in healthy people across ages. TCRdb itself ran the 5' RACE reads through MiXCR, one entry per CDR3 protein. The sample holds 650,000 to 1,000,000 distinct CDR3 sequences, 35% to 40% seen once. The source material was blood. The receptors here all came from a young man in good health. CDR3s include the opening cysteine and the closing phenylalanine or tryptophan. Fields, in order: V gene, clone size, J gene, D gene, CDR3 DNA, CDR3 protein. A D gene is named only where the DNA matches it firmly. The listing skips clone size in some rows; elsewhere it reads once, few, many or a size class.

TRBV5-6	NA	TRBJ2-7	NA	TGTGCCAGCAGCTTGTTGCAGGACTCCTACGAGCAGTACTTC	CASSLLQDSYEQYF
TRBV7-3	few	TRBJ1-1	NA	TGTGCCAGCAGCGTCCGGGGGGACACTGAAGCTTTCTTT	CASSVRGDTEAFF
TRBV6-2/TRBV6-3	NA	TRBJ2-7	TRBD1	TGTGCCAGCAGTTACGCCTCGACAGGGGGCTTCTCCTACGAGCAGTACTTC	CASSYASTGGFSYEQYF
TRBV5-1	few	TRBJ2-5	NA	TGCGCCAGCAGCGTTTGGGCCCCATTGGAGACCCAGTACTTC	CASSVWAPLETQYF
TRBV3-1	many	TRBJ2-7	NA	TGTGCCAGCAGCCAAGGTCCAACCCTTGGCTACGAGCAGTACTTC	CASSQGPTLGYEQYF
TRBV6-5	NA	TRBJ2-7	NA	TGTGCCAGCAGTTCCTCCCCGGGGCTAGCCTACGAGCAGTACTTC	CASSSSPGLAYEQYF
TRBV12-3/TRBV12-4	many	TRBJ1-2	NA	TGTGCCAGCAGTTTCCCCGGGGAAGGCGACTATGGCTACACCTTC	CASSFPGEGDYGYTF
TRBV7-2	NA	TRBJ1-1	NA	TGTGCCAGCACCCCGAGGGGAGGGAACACTGAAGCTTTCTTT	CASTPRGGNTEAFF
TRBV20-1	few	TRBJ2-3	TRBD2	TGCAGTGCTCCAAAGCGGGACACAGATACGCAGTATTTT	CSAPKRDTDTQYF
TRBV18	NA	TRBJ1-2	NA	TGTGCCAGCTCACCACCATCGGCAGGCCTAGGAGGCTACACCTTC	CASSPPSAGLGGYTF
TRBV7-3	many	TRBJ1-2	NA	TGTGCCAGCAGCGCTGAGGTTGGGGGCTACACCTTC	CASSAEVGGYTF
TRBV12-3/TRBV12-4	NA	TRBJ1-1	NA	TGTGCCAGCAGAAAGACGATGAACACTGAAGCTTTCTTT	CASRKTMNTEAFF
TRBV6-5	once	TRBJ2-7	NA	TGTGCCAGCAGTTACGGACAGTGGAAGCAGTACTTC	CASSYGQWKQYF
TRBV7-2	NA	TRBJ1-4	TRBD1	TGTGCCAGCAGCTTGGACAGGAGAGAAAAACTGTTTTTT	CASSLDRREKLFF
TRBV27	few	TRBJ2-5	NA	TGTGCCAGCAGGGCCGGAGGGGTAGAGACCCAGTACTTC	CASRAGGVETQYF
TRBV20-1	many	TRBJ2-1	NA	TGCAGTGCTAGAGACTACAATGAGCAGTTCTTC	CSARDYNEQFF
TRBV27	NA	TRBJ2-7	TRBD2	TGTGCCAGCAGTTTCCGACGACTAGCGGGGGACTCCTACGAGCAGTACTTC	CASSFRRLAGDSYEQYF
TRBV9	NA	TRBJ1-1	NA	TGTGCCAGCAGCCCCCCTAAGCGGGGAATGAACACTGAAGCTTTCTTT	CASSPPKRGMNTEAFF
TRBV10-3	NA	TRBJ1-2	NA	TGTGCCATCAGTGAGTCCGGTGCGCGGGGAGGCTACACCTTC	CAISESGARGGYTF
TRBV7-2	NA	TRBJ2-7	NA	TGTGCCAGCAGCTCCAGGACAGAATACAATGAGCAGTACTTC	CASSSRTEYNEQYF
TRBV4-1	NA	TRBJ1-6	NA	TGCGCCAGCAGCCAAGGGAAGGCCAGTCATTCACCCCTCCACTTT	CASSQGKASHSPLHF
TRBV7-9	once	TRBJ2-3	TRBD2	TGTGCCAGCGGCCCCCGGACTAGCGACTGGGGAGATACGCAGTATTTT	CASGPRTSDWGDTQYF
TRBV20-1	few	TRBJ1-6	NA	TGCAGTGCTAGGACAACCTATAATTCACCCCTCCACTTT	CSARTTYNSPLHF
TRBV12-3/TRBV12-4	NA	TRBJ1-1	NA	TGTGCCAGGAGGGCCTCGGGGGACACTGAAGCTTTCTTT	CARRASGDTEAFF
TRBV29-1	NA	TRBJ2-7	TRBD2	TGCAGCGTCGGGGGACTAGCGGGGGGGCCTGAGCAGTACTTC	CSVGGLAGGPEQYF
TRBV12-3/TRBV12-4	NA	TRBJ2-2	NA	TGTGCCAGCAGTGTCAGGGCGTCCGGGGAGCTGTTTTTT	CASSVRASGELFF
TRBV20-1	NA	TRBJ2-1	NA	TGCAGTGCTAGGGGGTCCCTCTTCGTCTATGAGCAGTTCTTC	CSARGSLFVYEQFF
TRBV20-1	many	TRBJ2-1	TRBD1	TGCAGTGCTAGAGATGGGTTGACAGGGTACGACTACAATGAGCAGTTCTTC	CSARDGLTGYDYNEQFF
TRBV12-3/TRBV12-4	NA	TRBJ2-1	NA	TGTGCCAGCAGTTTAGGACAGAACTCCTACAATGAGCAGTTCTTC	CASSLGQNSYNEQFF
TRBV7-8	few	TRBJ1-2	TRBD1	TGTGCCAGCAGCCCGTGGACAGGGGCCGGCTACACCTTC	CASSPWTGAGYTF
TRBV4-3	few	TRBJ1-6	NA	TGCGCCAGCAGCCAAGATGCAGTGTCTAATTCACCCCTCCACTTT	CASSQDAVSNSPLHF
TRBV2	NA	TRBJ2-5	NA	TGTGCCAGCAGCCTCAGTTGGGCTCAAGAGACCCAGTACTTC	CASSLSWAQETQYF
TRBV24-1	NA	TRBJ2-2	TRBD1	TGCGCCACCAGCCGGACAGGGACCAACACCGGGGAGCTGTTTTTT	CATSRTGTNTGELFF
TRBV20-1	few	TRBJ2-1	NA	TGCAGTGCTAGAGATACCAATGAGCAGTTCTTC	CSARDTNEQFF
TRBV2	few	TRBJ2-1	NA	TGTGCCAGCAGGGGCCTCGGCTCCTACAATGAGCAGTTCTTC	CASRGLGSYNEQFF
TRBV12-3/TRBV12-4	NA	TRBJ1-2	NA	TGTGCCGGCAGTTTGGGTAACTATGGCTACACCTTC	CAGSLGNYGYTF
TRBV5-1	few	TRBJ1-1	TRBD1	TGCGCCAGCGAGACAGGGGACTTGAACACTGAAGCTTTCTTT	CASETGDLNTEAFF
TRBV5-4	NA	TRBJ2-3	NA	TGTGCCAGCAGCTTGCTGGGACCCAGCACAGATACGCAGTATTTT	CASSLLGPSTDTQYF
TRBV4-3	NA	TRBJ1-1	NA	TGCGCCAGCAGCCAAGTGCCGGGTGGCACTGAAGCTTTCTTT	CASSQVPGGTEAFF
TRBV12-3/TRBV12-4	NA	TRBJ2-7	NA	TGTGCCAGCACCCTTAGGGCTTACAATGAGCAGTACTTC	CASTLRAYNEQYF
TRBV7-2	NA	TRBJ1-1	NA	TGTGCCAGCACCCTACAGAACACTGAAGCTTTCTTT	CASTLQNTEAFF
TRBV4-3	once	TRBJ2-7	NA	TGCGCCAGCAACCAAGATATTGCAGGGCCCTACGAGCAGTACTTC	CASNQDIAGPYEQYF